These 5 T cell receptor beta chains were sequenced from one sample in a study of cytomegalovirus exposure and HLA in healthy donors (dated by TCRdb to 2016 to 2017). Receptors were amplified or captured by the immunoSEQ multiplex PCR assay. The multiplex PCR relied on a mix of 60 forward primers for TCR Vbeta segments and 13 reverse primers for TCR Jbeta segments. The table was pulled from immuneACCESS by TCRdb, which kept in-frame rearrangements only. Such tables lose some clones; where checked, under half of the loss comes from unresolved V genes, and the rest has no known cause. The table for this sample lists 140,000 to 150,000 clones; around three quarters of them were counted only once. 2.1% of the sample belongs to the ten largest clones. Sequenced material: PBMCs. The receptors originated from a woman aged 55-70 years in good health and CMV-seropositive.

The CDR3 bases are TGTGCCAGCAGTTTAATCGGTCGGCAGGGAAACTATGGCTACACCTTC. The encoded protein is CASSLIGRQGNYGYTF. V is TRBV28 and J is TRBJ1-2, with a possible D match to TRBD1 (5 bases). The germline V gene encodes CDR1 MDHEN and CDR2 SYDVKM. This CDR3 contains 16 residues. Trimming removed 2 bases at V and 2 bases at J, with 15 bases between.

This clone was observed a few times. This rearrangement joins TRBV18 to TRBJ1-1; D is ambiguous. The CDR3 is 12 amino acids. V was clipped by 6 bases and J by 4 bases, with 9 bases between them. Germline CDR1 KGHSH, CDR2 LQKENI. CDR3 in amino acids: CASSTAGTEAFF. The CDR3 DNA sequence: TGTGCCAGCTCTACCGCCGGCACTGAAGCTTTCTTT.

The chain is built from TRBV6-6 and TRBJ2-7, with D hard to call. The CDR3 contains 12 residues. CDR1 and CDR2 from the germline V gene are MNHNY and SVGAGI (reference sequence). With 5 bases removed from V and 0 bases from J, the gap between germline ends came to 5 bases. CDR3 nucleotides: TGTGCCAGCAGTCGGAGCTCCTACGAGCAGTACTTC. Translating gives CASSRSSYEQYF.

The CDR3 coding sequence is TGTGCCAGCAGTTTATCGAAAGGGGCGCTATCGACTGGAAACACCATATATTTT. Protein product: CASSLSKGALSTGNTIYF. J is TRBJ1-3 and V is TRBV27; D is perhaps TRBD1 (5 bases). The CDR3 covers 18 residues. Germline V gives CDR1 MNHEY, CDR2 SMNVEV (reference sequence). The germline V and J ends were trimmed by 0 bases and 2 bases, with 17 bases remaining between them.

This clone was picked up a small number of times. The rearrangement links TRBV7-9 to TRBJ2-6; 8 bases are a match to TRBD1. Germline V gene data show CDR1 as SEHNR and CDR2 as FQNEAQ (reference sequence). J lost 4 bases, V lost 2 bases, and 1 base had no gene match. The CDR3 sequence is 15 residues long. CDR3 nucleotide sequence: TGTGCCAGCAGCTTACAGGGGGCGGGGGCCAACGTCCTGACTTTC. The encoded protein is CASSLQGAGANVLTF.